This entry concerns a single T cell receptor beta chain. Its matching antigen is unknown. This sample is part of a study of CD8+CD57+ T cells in acquired aplastic anemia. Genomic DNA was employed as the template in profiling TCR beta VDJ and CDR3. TCRdb reprocessed the reads via MiXCR and lists one record per CDR3 protein. Of under 350,000 distinct CDR3 sequences listed, 56% are singletons. In patients chosen for sequencing, flow cytometry had shown CD8+CD57+ cell expansion. Regarding the study as a whole: Common to patients and controls were twenty-nine CD8+ CDR3 sequences.

The V end lost 6 bases, the J end lost 0 bases, and 15 bases lay between the germline ends. The CDR3 consists of 16 residues. Sequencing used sorted CD4+, CD8+, or CD8+CD57+ T cells (not recorded which) from PBMCs. The origin of this receptor is a human donor with aplastic anemia. The gene calls are TRBV12-3 or TRBV12-4 and TRBJ2-1; weak D call: TRBD2 (5 bases). CDR3: CASRRSDSSSYNEQFF. Written as DNA, the CDR3 is TGTGCCAGCAGACGTAGCGATTCTAGCTCCTACAATGAGCAGTTCTTC.